The clone carrying this T cell receptor beta chain was recorded a few times. Its antigen is as yet unknown. This record comes from a study of lymphopenia after photon versus proton radiotherapy. TCRdb keeps only in-frame clones here, not all; method: immunoSEQ multiplex PCR. The data hold 13,000 or so clones, with more than 70% observed a single time. With 7 bases removed from V and 0 bases from J, the gap between germline ends came to 16 bases. Germline V gene sequence: CDR1 SGHNT, CDR2 YYREEE (reference sequence). The CDR3 covers 15 residues. The study's findings and limits: Better survival with proton therapy was suggested as possible, not demonstrated. Under photons, naive T cells and diversity fell while effector/memory populations rose. Oligoclonal CD8+ Temra expansion after nadir drove photon patients' diversity drop. Post-nadir TCR diversity decline inversely tracked overall survival among those who died.

V gene TRBV5-4 combines with J gene TRBJ1-1; D is undetermined. The sequence was obtained from a man in his 60s with pancreatic cancer. The material was peripheral blood, obtained from a patient treated with proton-based radiotherapy. This CDR3 is CASYNSLFVNTEAFF. The CDR3 DNA follows: TGTGCCAGCTATAACAGCCTGTTCGTGAACACTGAAGCTTTCTTT.